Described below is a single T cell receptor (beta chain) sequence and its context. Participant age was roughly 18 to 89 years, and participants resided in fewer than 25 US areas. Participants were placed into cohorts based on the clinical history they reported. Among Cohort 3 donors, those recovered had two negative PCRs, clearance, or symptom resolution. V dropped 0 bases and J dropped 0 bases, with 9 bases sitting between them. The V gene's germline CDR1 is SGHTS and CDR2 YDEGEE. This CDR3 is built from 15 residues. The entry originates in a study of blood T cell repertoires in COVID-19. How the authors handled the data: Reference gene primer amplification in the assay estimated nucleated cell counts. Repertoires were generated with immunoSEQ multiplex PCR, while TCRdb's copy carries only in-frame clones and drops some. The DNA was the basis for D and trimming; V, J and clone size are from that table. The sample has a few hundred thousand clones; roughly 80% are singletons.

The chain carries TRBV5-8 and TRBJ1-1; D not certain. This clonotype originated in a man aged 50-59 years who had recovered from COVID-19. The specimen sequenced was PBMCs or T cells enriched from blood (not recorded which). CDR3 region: CASSLGQVMNTEAFF. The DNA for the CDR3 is TGTGCCAGCAGCTTGGGCCAGGTCATGAACACTGAAGCTTTCTTT.